This record concerns one TCR beta chain sequence. This sample stems from a study of technical replicates of blood from a few donors. This CDR3 is built from 19 residues. CDR1 and CDR2 (germline): SEHNR, FQNEAQ (reference sequence). V was clipped by 5 bases and J by 1 base, with 24 bases between them. Using immunoSEQ multiplex PCR, the repertoire was profiled, and TCRdb retains in-frame clones only, with some absent. This table holds around 97,000 clones, 96% found once. The origin of this receptor is a human donor in good health. Input material: T cells isolated from PBMCs. This chain connects TRBV7-9 to TRBJ1-5, with D tentatively TRBD1 (5 bases). CDR3 bases: TGTGCCAGCAGCGATCTGATCGGGAGGGGAGTCTTAAGCAATCAGCCCCAGCATTTT. Translating gives CASSDLIGRGVLSNQPQHF.